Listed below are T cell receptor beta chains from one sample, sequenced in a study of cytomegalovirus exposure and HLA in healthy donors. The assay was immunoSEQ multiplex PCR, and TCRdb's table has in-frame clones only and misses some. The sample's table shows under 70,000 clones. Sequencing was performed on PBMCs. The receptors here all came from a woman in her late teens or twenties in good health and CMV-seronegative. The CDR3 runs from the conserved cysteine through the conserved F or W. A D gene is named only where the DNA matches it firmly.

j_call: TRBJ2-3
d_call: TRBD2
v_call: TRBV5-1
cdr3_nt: TGCGCCAGCAGCTTGGCGGGACTAGCGGGAGTAACAGATACGCAGTATTTT
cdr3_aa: CASSLAGLAGVTDTQYF

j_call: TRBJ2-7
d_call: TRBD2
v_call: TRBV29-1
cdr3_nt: TGCAGCGTTGAGGTGGGGGGGATGGGCTCCTACGAGCAGTACTTC
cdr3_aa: CSVEVGGMGSYEQYF

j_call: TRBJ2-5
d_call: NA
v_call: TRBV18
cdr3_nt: TGTGCCAGCTCAAAAACTAGGGCTGAGGAGACCCAGTACTTC
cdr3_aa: CASSKTRAEETQYF

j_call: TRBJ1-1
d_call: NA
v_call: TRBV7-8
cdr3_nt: TGTGCCAGCAGCTTTCCTGGGGGGGCCACTGAAGCTTTCTTT
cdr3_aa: CASSFPGGATEAFF

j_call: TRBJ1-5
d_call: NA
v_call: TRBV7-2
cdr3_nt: TGTGCCAGCAGCCCCCCGGGAAACTATCAGCCCCAGCATTTT
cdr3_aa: CASSPPGNYQPQHF

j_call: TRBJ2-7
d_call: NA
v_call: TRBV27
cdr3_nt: TGTGCCAGCAGTTTATCCTATCCCCCTGCCCACGAGCAGTACTTC
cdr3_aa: CASSLSYPPAHEQYF

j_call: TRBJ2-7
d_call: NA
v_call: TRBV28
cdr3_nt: TGTGCCAGCAGTTTGCGCCGTAACGAGCAGTACTTC
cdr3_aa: CASSLRRNEQYF

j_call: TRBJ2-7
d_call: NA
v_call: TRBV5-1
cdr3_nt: TGCGCCAGCAGCGCCCTCCGGGCCTACGAGCAGTACTTC
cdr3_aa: CASSALRAYEQYF

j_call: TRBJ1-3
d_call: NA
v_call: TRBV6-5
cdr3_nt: TGTGCCAGCAGATCGGTGGGAAACACCATATATTTT
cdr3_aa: CASRSVGNTIYF

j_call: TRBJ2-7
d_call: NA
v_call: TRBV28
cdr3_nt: TGTGCCAGCTACTCCCTGGGCAGCACCGCCTACGAGCAGTACTTC
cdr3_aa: CASYSLGSTAYEQYF

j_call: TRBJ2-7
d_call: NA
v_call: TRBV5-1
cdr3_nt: TGCGCCAGCAGCCTCTGGACAATGCGGAACGAGCAGTACTTC
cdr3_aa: CASSLWTMRNEQYF

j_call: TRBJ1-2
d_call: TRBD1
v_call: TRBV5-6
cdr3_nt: TGTGCCAGCAGCTATGGGACAGCCAATGGCTACACCTTC
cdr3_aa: CASSYGTANGYTF

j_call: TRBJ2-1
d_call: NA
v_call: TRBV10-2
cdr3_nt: TGCGCCAGCAGTGTTTTTAGGGGTGCCGAGCAGTTCTTC
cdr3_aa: CASSVFRGAEQFF

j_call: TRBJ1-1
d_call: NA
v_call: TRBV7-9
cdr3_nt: TGTGCCAGCAGCTTAATGGACTCTGAAGCTTTCTTT
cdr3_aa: CASSLMDSEAFF

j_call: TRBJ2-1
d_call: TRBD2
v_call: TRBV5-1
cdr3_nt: TGCGCCAGCAGCTTTACACCTAGCGGGAGGGTCGGGAAATACAATGAGCAGTTCTTC
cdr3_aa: CASSFTPSGRVGKYNEQFF

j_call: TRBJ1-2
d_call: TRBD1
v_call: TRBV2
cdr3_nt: TGTGCCAGCAGTGGCAGGGGGGATGGCTACACCTTC
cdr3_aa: CASSGRGDGYTF

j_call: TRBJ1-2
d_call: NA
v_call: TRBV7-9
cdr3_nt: TGTGCCAGCAGCTCCAAATATGGCTACACCTTC
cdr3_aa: CASSSKYGYTF

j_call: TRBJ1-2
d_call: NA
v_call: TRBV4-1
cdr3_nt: TGCGCCAGCCAGAGTACGATCGCGGGACGCAGCTTCTATGGCTACACCTTC
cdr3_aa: CASQSTIAGRSFYGYTF

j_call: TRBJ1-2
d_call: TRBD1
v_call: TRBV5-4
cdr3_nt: TGTGCCAGCAGCTTGGGGGGACAGGGAGACTATGGCTACACCTTC
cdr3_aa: CASSLGGQGDYGYTF

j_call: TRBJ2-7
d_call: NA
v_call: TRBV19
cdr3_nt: TGTGCCAGTAGTATCGTCGCCGGGCCCAACCAGGGAAGGGCCGAGCAGTACTTC
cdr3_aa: CASSIVAGPNQGRAEQYF

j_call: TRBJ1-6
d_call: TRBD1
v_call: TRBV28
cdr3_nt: TGTGCCAGCAGTCCGGGACAGTCACAATATACCCACTTT
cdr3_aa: CASSPGQSQYTHF

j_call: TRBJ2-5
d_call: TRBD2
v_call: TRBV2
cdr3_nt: TGTGCCAGCAGTGAGGGAGGGCCCGCCGCGGAGACCCAGTACTTC
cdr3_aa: CASSEGGPAAETQYF

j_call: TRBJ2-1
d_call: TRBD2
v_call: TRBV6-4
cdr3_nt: TGTGCCAGCAGTGAGACTAGCGGGGACTACAATGAGCAGTTCTTC
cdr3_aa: CASSETSGDYNEQFF

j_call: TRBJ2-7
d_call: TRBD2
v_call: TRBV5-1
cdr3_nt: TGCGCCAGCAGCCGGAGGGACAGCCCTAGCGGGAGCTCCTACGAGCAGTACTTC
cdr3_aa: CASSRRDSPSGSSYEQYF

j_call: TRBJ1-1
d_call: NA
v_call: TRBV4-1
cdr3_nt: TGCGCCAGCAGCCAAGAAAGGGGCATCGGAGCTTTCTTT
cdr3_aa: CASSQERGIGAFF

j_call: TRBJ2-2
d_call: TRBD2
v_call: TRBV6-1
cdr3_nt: TGTGCCAGCAGTGAATTTGGTCAAGGACTAGCGGGGGGGCTAGGGGAGCTGTTTTTT
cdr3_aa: CASSEFGQGLAGGLGELFF

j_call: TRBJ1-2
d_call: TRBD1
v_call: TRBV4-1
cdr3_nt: TGCGCCAGCAGCCAAGTAGGTTTTGGACAGGGCTTGTTAAACTATGGCTACACCTTC
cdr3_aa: CASSQVGFGQGLLNYGYTF

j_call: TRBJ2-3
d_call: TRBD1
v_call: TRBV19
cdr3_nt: TGTGCCAGTAAGGTGACAGGGTGGACAGATAAGCAGTATTTT
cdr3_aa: CASKVTGWTDKQYF